This record covers a single T cell receptor (beta chain). The identical CDR3 is also encoded by other nucleotide sequences in the sample. Germline V CDR1 and CDR2: SNHLY, FYNNEI. V was trimmed by 6 bases and J by 5 bases, leaving 16 bases between them. The CDR3 extends over 15 amino acids. 60 Vbeta and 13 Jbeta primers were used in PCR. Profiling relied on immunoSEQ multiplex PCR, and the TCRdb table lists in-frame clones only, not all of them. The data contain roughly 90,000 clones, about 84% of them singletons. The sample originates from a study of cytomegalovirus exposure and HLA in healthy donors. Sequenced sample: PBMCs. The chain couples TRBV2 to TRBJ1-4; D possibly corresponds to TRBD1 (6 bases). This receptor was identified in a man between 18 and 29 years old in good health and CMV-seronegative. CDR3 DNA sequence: TGTGCCAGCAGCGCGCTGGGGACAAGGAATGAAAAACTGTTTTTT. Its protein is CASSALGTRNEKLFF.